The 18 T cell receptor beta chains listed next were all sequenced from one sample in a study of cytomegalovirus exposure and HLA in healthy donors. In the PCR, 60 Vbeta and 13 Jbeta primers were used. Assay: immunoSEQ multiplex PCR; the TCRdb copy retains only in-frame clones and omits some. Among 150,000 to 200,000 clones listed, 60% to 85% were seen once. Sequenced sample: PBMCs. Receptors originate from a woman aged 35 to 49 in good health and CMV-seronegative.

The chain links TRBV11-3 to TRBJ1-1; possible D gene TRBD1, 6 bases. The V and J ends lost 2 bases and 1 base respectively, with 8 bases between them. The CDR3 spans 14 residues. The germline V gene has CDR1 SGHNT and CDR2 YENEEA. In DNA form, the CDR3 reads TGTGCCAGCAGCTTAACAGGGCAGAACACTGAAGCTTTCTTT. Amino acid sequence: CASSLTGQNTEAFF.

The chain uses TRBV11-3 and TRBJ1-2; D perhaps matches TRBD1 (5 bases). Trimming pared 1 base from V and 6 bases from J, leaving 6 bases between. The CDR3 is 12 amino acids. Germline values: CDR1 SGHNT, CDR2 YENEEA. Here the CDR3 reads CASSLVQDGYTF. Written as DNA, the CDR3 is TGTGCCAGCAGCTTAGTACAGGATGGCTACACCTTC.

The chain links TRBV5-1 to TRBJ2-5, with 8 bases aligning to TRBD1. The CDR3 has 15 amino acids. Germline CDR1 SGHRS, CDR2 YFSETQ. After removal of 4 bases from V and 5 bases from J, the junction contained 10 bases not matched to a gene. The CDR3 spells CASSQRTGHCETQYF. DNA for the CDR3: TGCGCCAGCAGCCAGCGGACAGGGCATTGCGAGACCCAGTACTTC.

The chain couples TRBV5-1 to TRBJ1-4; D not resolved. Germline CDR1 SGHRS, CDR2 YFSETQ. V was pared by 0 bases and J by 2 bases, with 8 bases between. The CDR3 length is 15 residues. CDR3 residues: CASSLDSRTNEKLFF. Here the CDR3 DNA reads TGCGCCAGCAGCTTGGACAGCCGGACTAATGAAAAACTGTTTTTT.

The chain carries TRBV30 and TRBJ1-2; the match to TRBD1 covers 9 bases. Germline V gene lookup returns CDR1 GTSNPN and CDR2 SVGIG (reference sequence). This CDR3 region has 14 residues. Trimming cost V 4 bases and J 2 bases; bases outside gene matches: 5. The CDR3 sequence is CAWIPGTGNYGYTF. The DNA for the CDR3 is TGTGCCTGGATTCCCGGGACAGGGAACTATGGCTACACCTTC.

This chain links TRBV7-6 with TRBJ2-6, with 7 bases identical to TRBD1. The CDR3 spans 16 residues. V gave up 5 bases and J gave up 2 bases; unmatched junction bases: 6. Germline V gene lookup returns CDR1 SGHVS and CDR2 FNYEAQ. This chain's CDR3 is CASSPTTGAGANVLTF. The DNA for the CDR3 is TGTGCCAGCAGCCCAACCACAGGGGCTGGGGCCAACGTCCTGACTTTC.

This clone was seen a few times. This specimen includes other DNA sequences encoding the same CDR3. The CDR3 region is CASSIGARSTDTQYF. The CDR3 DNA sequence: TGTGCCAGTAGTATAGGGGCCAGAAGCACAGATACGCAGTATTTT. The V call is TRBV19, the J call TRBJ2-3; no reliable D call. The ends were cut back, 1 base at V and 0 bases at J, with 8 bases in the middle. In germline, CDR1 is LNHDA, CDR2 SQIVND (reference sequence). This CDR3 contains 15 residues. Full variable domain (remainder filled in from reference TRBV19 and TRBJ2-3): DGGITQSPKYLFRKEGQNVTLSCEQNLNHDAMYWYRQDPGQGLRLIYYSQIVNDFQKGDIAEGYSVSREKKESFPLTVTSAQKNPTAFYLCASSIGARSTDTQYFGPGTRLTVL.

This chain uses TRBV7-2 with TRBJ2-7; D is perhaps TRBD2 (5 bases). Per the germline V gene, CDR1 is SGHTA and CDR2 is FQGNSA. V was clipped by 3 bases and J by 0 bases, with 12 bases between them. This CDR3 has 15 amino acids. CDR3 coding DNA: TGTGCCAGCAGCTTGGAGGACCGTAGCTCCTACGAGCAGTACTTC. Translated: CASSLEDRSSYEQYF.

The V gene is TRBV5-8, the J gene TRBJ2-5; 7 bases map to TRBD1. Germline V lookup: CDR1 SGHTS, CDR2 YDEGEE. The CDR3 has 15 residues. J lost 5 bases, V lost 6 bases, and 13 bases had no gene match. CDR3 DNA: TGTGCCAGCAACATACTCAGGGGGAGACGGGAGACCCAGTACTTC. It codes for CASNILRGRRETQYF.

The rearrangement joins TRBV21-1 to TRBJ1-3; the table's D gene call, TRBD1, was not cross checked with the DNA. TRBV21-1 corresponds to a pseudogene. This CDR3 spans 23 amino acids. The CDR3 protein is CASSKRPTTSKPISQGSGNTIYF. The CDR3 nucleotides read TGTGCCAGCAGCAAACGTCCAACGACCTCCAAGCCCATCTCCCAGGGCTCTGGAAACACCATATATTTT.

The CDR3 loop reads CSVGAHGGMNTEAFF. CDR3 nucleotide sequence: TGCAGCGTGGGGGCCCATGGCGGAATGAACACTGAAGCTTTCTTT. The chain links TRBV29-1 to TRBJ1-1, with D possibly being TRBD1 (6 bases). With 6 bases removed from V and 0 bases from J, the gap between germline ends came to 17 bases. The CDR3 is made up of 15 amino acids. Germline values: CDR1 SQVTM, CDR2 ANQGSEA. The complete variable domain, with remaining parts taken from reference TRBV29-1 and TRBJ1-1, reads SAVISQKPSRDICQRGTSLTIQCQVDSQVTMMFWYRQQPGQSLTLIATANQGSEATYESGFVIDKFPISRPNLTFSTLTVSNMSPEDSSIYLCSVGAHGGMNTEAFFGQGTRLTVV.

The chain joins TRBV5-6 to TRBJ1-1; 8 bases fit TRBD1. Germline lookup yields CDR1 SGHDT and CDR2 YYEEEE. V lost 4 bases and J lost 8; bases outside the gene matches: 16. This CDR3 spans 16 amino acids. The CDR3 spells CASSLLAGGPFGEAFF. The DNA of the CDR3 is TGTGCCAGCAGCCTGCTGGCAGGGGGCCCATTTGGGGAAGCTTTCTTT. Supplemented by reference TRBV5-6 and TRBJ1-1, the full variable domain reads DAGVTQSPTHLIKTRGQQVTLRCSPKSGHDTVSWYQQALGQGPQFIFQYYEEEERQRGNFPDRFSGHQFPNYSSELNVNALLLGDSALYLCASSLLAGGPFGEAFFGQGTRLTVV.

The J gene is TRBJ2-2, the V gene TRBV7-6, with 8 positions matching TRBD2. Germline V gene lookup returns CDR1 SGHVS and CDR2 FNYEAQ. Trimming removed 10 bases from V and 4 bases from J; junction bases left unmatched: 17. The CDR3 runs to 17 residues. The DNA for the CDR3 is TGTGCCATTTCAGACCGGGTAGCGGGACTTCTCACCGGGGAGCTGTTTTTT. Its translation: CAISDRVAGLLTGELFF.

The rearrangement uses TRBV7-2 and TRBJ2-1; perhaps TRBD2 as D (5 bases). The germline V and J ends were trimmed by 4 bases and 5 bases, with 9 bases remaining between them. Germline V gene lookup returns CDR1 SGHTA and CDR2 FQGNSA. The CDR3 is made up of 13 amino acids. The CDR3 spells CASSYDYNNEQFF. DNA for the CDR3: TGTGCCAGCAGCTACGACTACAACAATGAGCAGTTCTTC.

The chain couples TRBV5-1 to TRBJ2-5; 7 positions match TRBD1. Trimming removed 7 bases from V and 4 bases from J; junction bases left unmatched: 13. There are 15 residues in the CDR3. Germline V gives CDR1 SGHRS, CDR2 YFSETQ. CDR3 in amino acids: CASALEGAAGETQYF. The CDR3, as DNA: TGCGCCAGCGCCTTAGAGGGGGCGGCGGGAGAGACCCAGTACTTC.

The chain couples TRBV25-1 to TRBJ2-1, with TRBD2 as a possible D gene (6 bases). V shed 2 bases and J shed 0 bases, with 11 bases lying between them. The length of the CDR3 is 16 residues. Per the germline V gene, CDR1 is MGHDK and CDR2 is SYGVNS. The CDR3 DNA follows: TGTGCCAGCAGTGAAGAACCGGGACTCTCCTACAATGAGCAGTTCTTC. Amino acids: CASSEEPGLSYNEQFF.

The genes are TRBV21-1 and TRBJ1-4; TRBD1 was called by the table and not checked on the DNA. TRBV21-1 is a listed pseudogene. This CDR3 has 17 amino acids. The CDR3 is CASSRTGGEGRDEKLFF. The CDR3 nucleotides read TGTGCCAGCAGCAGGACAGGGGGCGAAGGTCGCGATGAAAAACTGTTTTTT.

This chain uses TRBV11-3 with TRBJ2-7, with 8 bases matching TRBD1. The V and J ends lost 6 bases and 4 bases, in that order; junction bases with no gene match: 11. Germline CDR1 is SGHNT and CDR2 is YENEEA. The CDR3 runs to 15 residues. The CDR3 DNA is TGTGCCAGCAGTTCCAGACAGGGGAGATCGTACGAGCAGTACTTC. Residues: CASSSRQGRSYEQYF.